These 9 T cell receptor beta chains share one sample of origin, sequenced in a study of T cells in Graves' hyperthyroidism and ophthalmopathy. TCR beta CDR3 regions were amplified from RNA transcripts. The TCR CDR3 was amplified in a first-round RT-PCR using the HTBI primer set. TCRdb re-called the multiplex PCR reads with MiXCR, one entry per CDR3 protein. Of about 280,000 distinct CDR3 sequences in the sample, about 25% were seen once. Material for sequencing was blood. The receptors shown here come from a man aged 35-49 years with Graves' hyperthyroidism that later progressed to Graves' ophthalmopathy.

This clonotype was detected ten times or more. CDR3 region: CSARDKSSNQPQHF. CDR3 nucleotide sequence: TGCAGTGCTAGAGATAAATCTAGCAATCAGCCCCAGCATTTT. The V and J genes are TRBV20-1 and TRBJ1-5; D ambiguous. V was shortened by 0 bases and J by 0 bases, with 6 bases between the two germline ends. The V gene's germline CDR1 is DFQATT and CDR2 SNEGSKA (reference sequence). The CDR3 loop spans 14 amino acids.

Many counts were recorded for this clonotype. A junction end diverges from the germline sequence, so it may reflect a read error. The chain carries TRBV27 and TRBJ1-1, with D perhaps TRBD1 (5 bases). There are 12 residues in the CDR3. In germline, CDR1 is MNHEY, CDR2 SMNVEV (reference sequence). The CDR3 is CASSLLGDFPGF. The DNA for the CDR3 is TGTGCCAGCAGTTTATTAGGGGACTTCCCGGGGTTT.

The chain joins TRBV11-1 to TRBJ2-2; tentative D call: TRBD1 (5 bases). The germline gives CDR1 SGHAT, CDR2 FQDESV (reference sequence). The V end lost 4 bases, the J end lost 3 bases, and 15 bases lay between the germline ends. The CDR3 spans 16 residues. The CDR3 loop is CASSSETDRYTGELFF. CDR3 in DNA: TGTGCCAGCAGCTCTGAAACTGACAGATACACCGGGGAGCTGTTTTTT.

This clonotype was counted ten times or more. The DNA for the CDR3 is TGTGCCAGCTCACCCGCGGCAGGGGGTAGCAATCAGCCCCAGCATTTT. Translated, it gives CASSPAAGGSNQPQHF. The rearrangement joins TRBV18 to TRBJ1-5, with 7 positions matching TRBD1. V lost 3 bases and J lost 0; bases outside the gene matches: 5. Germline V lookup: CDR1 KGHSH, CDR2 LQKENI. The CDR3 sequence is 16 residues long.

The chain has TRBV7-2 and TRBJ2-5; 7 bases fit TRBD1. CDR1 and CDR2 from the germline V gene are SGHTA and FQGNSA. With V trimmed by 4 bases and J by 5 bases, 13 bases remained unmatched. This CDR3 region has 16 residues. The CDR3 nucleotides are TGTGCCAGCAGCTGGGTAAAGTGGGACAGTGAGGAGACCCAGTACTTC. This codes for CASSWVKWDSEETQYF.

The V call is TRBV6-2 or TRBV6-3, the J call TRBJ1-6; the D gene is possibly TRBD1 (6 bases). CDR1 is MNHEY and CDR2 is SVGEGT in the germline V gene. V was cut by 10 bases and J by 7 bases, with 23 bases left in between. The CDR3 contains 16 residues. CDR3: CATFGQPGVRNSPLHF. The CDR3 nucleotides read TGTGCCACCTTCGGACAGCCGGGGGTCAGGAATTCACCCCTCCACTTT.

The chain combines TRBV19 with TRBJ2-5; D is ambiguous. The CDR3 extends over 13 amino acids. Germline-derived CDR1 and CDR2 are LNHDA and SQIVND (reference sequence). Trimming left V 7 bases short and J 2 bases short, with 11 bases between. CDR3 coding DNA: TGTGCCAGTACCTCATATGGACAAGAGACCCAGTACTTC. It is translated as CASTSYGQETQYF.

This clonotype came up many times. The J gene is TRBJ2-2, the V gene TRBV7-9; unclear D gene. This CDR3 comprises 15 residues. Germline CDR1 SEHNR, CDR2 FQNEAQ (reference sequence). V was cut by 3 bases and J by 0 bases, with 8 bases left in between. The CDR3 coding sequence is TGTGCCAGCAGCTTTGGCGTTACGAACACCGGGGAGCTGTTTTTT. Its translation is CASSFGVTNTGELFF.

This clonotype has ten or more counts. V usage is TRBV29-1 and J usage is TRBJ1-1; no firm D call. The V gene lost 0 bases and the J gene lost 5 bases, with 19 bases spanning the gap. The V gene's germline CDR1 is SQVTM and CDR2 ANQGSEA. This CDR3 spans 16 amino acids. CDR3 DNA: TGCAGCGTTGAAGAGTCCAGATACGGTGGTAAGACTGAAGCTTTCTTT. This encodes CSVEESRYGGKTEAFF. Combining the CDR3 with reference TRBV29-1 and TRBJ1-1 gives the whole variable domain SAVISQKPSRDICQRGTSLTIQCQVDSQVTMMFWYRQQPGQSLTLIATANQGSEATYESGFVIDKFPISRPNLTFSTLTVSNMSPEDSSIYLCSVEESRYGGKTEAFFGQGTRLTVV.